A single TCR beta chain is shown here with its context. Its matching antigen is unknown. This record comes from a study of T cell responses to AZD1222 COVID-19 vaccine. Study observations and caveats: The study found Spike-specific TCR breadth and depth rose after two AZD1222 doses.

Repertoires were generated with immunoSEQ multiplex PCR, while TCRdb's copy carries only in-frame clones and drops some. The sample consists of some 140,000 clones, roughly 82% of them appearing once. The CDR3 loop spans 15 amino acids. Germline assignment: CDR1 SGHTA and CDR2 FQGNSA. V lost 2 bases to trimming and J lost 9 bases, with 14 bases between them. The sequence derives from an adult in good health. Sample: peripheral blood, taken on day 0 of AZD1222 vaccination. The V call is TRBV7-2, the J call TRBJ1-6; the D gene is possibly TRBD1 (5 bases). CDR3 residues: CASSLSRGNPSPLHF. CDR3 nucleotide sequence: TGTGCCAGCAGCTTAAGTAGGGGAAATCCTTCACCCCTCCACTTT. The complete variable domain, with remaining parts taken from reference TRBV7-2 and TRBJ1-6, reads GAGVSQSPSNKVTEKGKDVELRCDPISGHTALYWYRQSLGQGLEFLIYFQGNSAPDKSGLPSDRFSAERTGGSVSTLTIQRTQQEDSAVYLCASSLSRGNPSPLHFGNGTRLTVT.